This paragraph covers one T cell receptor beta chain sequence. The repertoire was sequenced with immunoSEQ multiplex PCR; TCRdb's copy has only in-frame clones and lacks some. Of more than 75,000 clones in the sample, about 91% were seen once. The data derive from a study of T cell responses to AZD1222 COVID-19 vaccine. CDR3 length: 15 amino acids. V lost 4 bases, J lost 3 bases, and 7 bases stayed unmatched. Germline V gene sequence: CDR1 ENHRY, CDR2 SYGVKD. The source is an adult in good health. The source was peripheral blood, collected on day 0 of AZD1222 vaccination. The rearrangement links TRBV10-3 to TRBJ2-7; 9 bases map to TRBD1. CDR3 in DNA: TGTGCCATCAGTGGGCCGGGACAGGGAGGCTACGAGCAGTACTTC. Its translation is CAISGPGQGGYEQYF.